The rows below give T cell receptor beta chains drawn from one sample of a study of blood T cell repertoires in COVID-19. TCRdb keeps only in-frame clones here, not all; method: immunoSEQ multiplex PCR. The sample consists of 200,000 to 300,000 clones, about 87% of them appearing once. Sequenced: peripheral blood. Every receptor here comes from a woman in her sixties or seventies with COVID-19, enrolled during active disease. CDR3s leave out the opening cysteine and the closing phenylalanine or tryptophan. Each record gives: V gene, D gene, CDR3 protein. The D gene is left open where the match is weak.

v_gene: TRBV7-9
d_gene: TRBD1
CDR3aa: ASSSLFRDRGRNEQY

v_gene: TRBV5-1
d_gene: NA
CDR3aa: ASSSTGGVQTDTQY

v_gene: TRBV5-1
d_gene: NA
CDR3aa: ASSLFGYNEQF

v_gene: TRBV9
d_gene: TRBD2
CDR3aa: ASSVSGSSNEQF

v_gene: TRBV18
d_gene: TRBD1
CDR3aa: ASSGNRGKNTEAF

v_gene: TRBV7-2
d_gene: NA
CDR3aa: ASSLPGTYEQY

v_gene: TRBV30
d_gene: TRBD1
CDR3aa: AWKGTGRAEAF

v_gene: TRBV7-3
d_gene: TRBD2
CDR3aa: ASSLSLADYNEQF

v_gene: TRBV28
d_gene: NA
CDR3aa: ASSLGGRQQETQY

v_gene: TRBV7-8
d_gene: NA
CDR3aa: ASSLAPGDGGEAF

v_gene: TRBV29-1
d_gene: TRBD1
CDR3aa: SVGQGAITEAF

v_gene: TRBV27
d_gene: NA
CDR3aa: ASRQKGMGAQVNSPLH

v_gene: TRBV11-3
d_gene: TRBD2
CDR3aa: ASSSQAGSIDEQF

v_gene: TRBV27
d_gene: NA
CDR3aa: ASSLRGAGNSPLH

v_gene: TRBV21-1
d_gene: NA
CDR3aa: ASTKGQGAGGYT

v_gene: TRBV5-1
d_gene: TRBD2
CDR3aa: ASSLATSGLTDTQY

v_gene: TRBV5-4
d_gene: NA
CDR3aa: ASSPYGGLPYEQY

v_gene: TRBV30
d_gene: NA
CDR3aa: AWKLDSPYEQY

v_gene: TRBV9
d_gene: NA
CDR3aa: ASSGESSGNTIY

v_gene: TRBV6-1
d_gene: TRBD1
CDR3aa: ASSERDRGLGNTIY

v_gene: TRBV4-2
d_gene: TRBD2
CDR3aa: ASSQVLRGRAFNEQF

v_gene: TRBV7-9
d_gene: NA
CDR3aa: ASSFRQSKQF

v_gene: TRBV5-1
d_gene: NA
CDR3aa: ASSPPHNEQF

v_gene: TRBV7-2
d_gene: NA
CDR3aa: ASSSLGAETQY

v_gene: TRBV11-1
d_gene: NA
CDR3aa: ASSPSSRFGNSPLH

v_gene: TRBV5-6
d_gene: NA
CDR3aa: ASSLGDIALVYTNYGYT

v_gene: TRBV5-1
d_gene: NA
CDR3aa: ASRRTRGDEKLF

v_gene: TRBV5-1
d_gene: NA
CDR3aa: ASSFGDSSYNEQF

v_gene: TRBV2
d_gene: TRBD2
CDR3aa: ASSVDSGRAETQY

v_gene: TRBV4-1
d_gene: TRBD2
CDR3aa: ASSQGLAGVGEQF

v_gene: TRBV6-2/TRBV6-3
d_gene: TRBD2
CDR3aa: ASSYRAGLGGNEQF

v_gene: TRBV20-1
d_gene: NA
CDR3aa: SASKRDEQY

v_gene: TRBV6-5
d_gene: NA
CDR3aa: ASSYRGTAHYEQY